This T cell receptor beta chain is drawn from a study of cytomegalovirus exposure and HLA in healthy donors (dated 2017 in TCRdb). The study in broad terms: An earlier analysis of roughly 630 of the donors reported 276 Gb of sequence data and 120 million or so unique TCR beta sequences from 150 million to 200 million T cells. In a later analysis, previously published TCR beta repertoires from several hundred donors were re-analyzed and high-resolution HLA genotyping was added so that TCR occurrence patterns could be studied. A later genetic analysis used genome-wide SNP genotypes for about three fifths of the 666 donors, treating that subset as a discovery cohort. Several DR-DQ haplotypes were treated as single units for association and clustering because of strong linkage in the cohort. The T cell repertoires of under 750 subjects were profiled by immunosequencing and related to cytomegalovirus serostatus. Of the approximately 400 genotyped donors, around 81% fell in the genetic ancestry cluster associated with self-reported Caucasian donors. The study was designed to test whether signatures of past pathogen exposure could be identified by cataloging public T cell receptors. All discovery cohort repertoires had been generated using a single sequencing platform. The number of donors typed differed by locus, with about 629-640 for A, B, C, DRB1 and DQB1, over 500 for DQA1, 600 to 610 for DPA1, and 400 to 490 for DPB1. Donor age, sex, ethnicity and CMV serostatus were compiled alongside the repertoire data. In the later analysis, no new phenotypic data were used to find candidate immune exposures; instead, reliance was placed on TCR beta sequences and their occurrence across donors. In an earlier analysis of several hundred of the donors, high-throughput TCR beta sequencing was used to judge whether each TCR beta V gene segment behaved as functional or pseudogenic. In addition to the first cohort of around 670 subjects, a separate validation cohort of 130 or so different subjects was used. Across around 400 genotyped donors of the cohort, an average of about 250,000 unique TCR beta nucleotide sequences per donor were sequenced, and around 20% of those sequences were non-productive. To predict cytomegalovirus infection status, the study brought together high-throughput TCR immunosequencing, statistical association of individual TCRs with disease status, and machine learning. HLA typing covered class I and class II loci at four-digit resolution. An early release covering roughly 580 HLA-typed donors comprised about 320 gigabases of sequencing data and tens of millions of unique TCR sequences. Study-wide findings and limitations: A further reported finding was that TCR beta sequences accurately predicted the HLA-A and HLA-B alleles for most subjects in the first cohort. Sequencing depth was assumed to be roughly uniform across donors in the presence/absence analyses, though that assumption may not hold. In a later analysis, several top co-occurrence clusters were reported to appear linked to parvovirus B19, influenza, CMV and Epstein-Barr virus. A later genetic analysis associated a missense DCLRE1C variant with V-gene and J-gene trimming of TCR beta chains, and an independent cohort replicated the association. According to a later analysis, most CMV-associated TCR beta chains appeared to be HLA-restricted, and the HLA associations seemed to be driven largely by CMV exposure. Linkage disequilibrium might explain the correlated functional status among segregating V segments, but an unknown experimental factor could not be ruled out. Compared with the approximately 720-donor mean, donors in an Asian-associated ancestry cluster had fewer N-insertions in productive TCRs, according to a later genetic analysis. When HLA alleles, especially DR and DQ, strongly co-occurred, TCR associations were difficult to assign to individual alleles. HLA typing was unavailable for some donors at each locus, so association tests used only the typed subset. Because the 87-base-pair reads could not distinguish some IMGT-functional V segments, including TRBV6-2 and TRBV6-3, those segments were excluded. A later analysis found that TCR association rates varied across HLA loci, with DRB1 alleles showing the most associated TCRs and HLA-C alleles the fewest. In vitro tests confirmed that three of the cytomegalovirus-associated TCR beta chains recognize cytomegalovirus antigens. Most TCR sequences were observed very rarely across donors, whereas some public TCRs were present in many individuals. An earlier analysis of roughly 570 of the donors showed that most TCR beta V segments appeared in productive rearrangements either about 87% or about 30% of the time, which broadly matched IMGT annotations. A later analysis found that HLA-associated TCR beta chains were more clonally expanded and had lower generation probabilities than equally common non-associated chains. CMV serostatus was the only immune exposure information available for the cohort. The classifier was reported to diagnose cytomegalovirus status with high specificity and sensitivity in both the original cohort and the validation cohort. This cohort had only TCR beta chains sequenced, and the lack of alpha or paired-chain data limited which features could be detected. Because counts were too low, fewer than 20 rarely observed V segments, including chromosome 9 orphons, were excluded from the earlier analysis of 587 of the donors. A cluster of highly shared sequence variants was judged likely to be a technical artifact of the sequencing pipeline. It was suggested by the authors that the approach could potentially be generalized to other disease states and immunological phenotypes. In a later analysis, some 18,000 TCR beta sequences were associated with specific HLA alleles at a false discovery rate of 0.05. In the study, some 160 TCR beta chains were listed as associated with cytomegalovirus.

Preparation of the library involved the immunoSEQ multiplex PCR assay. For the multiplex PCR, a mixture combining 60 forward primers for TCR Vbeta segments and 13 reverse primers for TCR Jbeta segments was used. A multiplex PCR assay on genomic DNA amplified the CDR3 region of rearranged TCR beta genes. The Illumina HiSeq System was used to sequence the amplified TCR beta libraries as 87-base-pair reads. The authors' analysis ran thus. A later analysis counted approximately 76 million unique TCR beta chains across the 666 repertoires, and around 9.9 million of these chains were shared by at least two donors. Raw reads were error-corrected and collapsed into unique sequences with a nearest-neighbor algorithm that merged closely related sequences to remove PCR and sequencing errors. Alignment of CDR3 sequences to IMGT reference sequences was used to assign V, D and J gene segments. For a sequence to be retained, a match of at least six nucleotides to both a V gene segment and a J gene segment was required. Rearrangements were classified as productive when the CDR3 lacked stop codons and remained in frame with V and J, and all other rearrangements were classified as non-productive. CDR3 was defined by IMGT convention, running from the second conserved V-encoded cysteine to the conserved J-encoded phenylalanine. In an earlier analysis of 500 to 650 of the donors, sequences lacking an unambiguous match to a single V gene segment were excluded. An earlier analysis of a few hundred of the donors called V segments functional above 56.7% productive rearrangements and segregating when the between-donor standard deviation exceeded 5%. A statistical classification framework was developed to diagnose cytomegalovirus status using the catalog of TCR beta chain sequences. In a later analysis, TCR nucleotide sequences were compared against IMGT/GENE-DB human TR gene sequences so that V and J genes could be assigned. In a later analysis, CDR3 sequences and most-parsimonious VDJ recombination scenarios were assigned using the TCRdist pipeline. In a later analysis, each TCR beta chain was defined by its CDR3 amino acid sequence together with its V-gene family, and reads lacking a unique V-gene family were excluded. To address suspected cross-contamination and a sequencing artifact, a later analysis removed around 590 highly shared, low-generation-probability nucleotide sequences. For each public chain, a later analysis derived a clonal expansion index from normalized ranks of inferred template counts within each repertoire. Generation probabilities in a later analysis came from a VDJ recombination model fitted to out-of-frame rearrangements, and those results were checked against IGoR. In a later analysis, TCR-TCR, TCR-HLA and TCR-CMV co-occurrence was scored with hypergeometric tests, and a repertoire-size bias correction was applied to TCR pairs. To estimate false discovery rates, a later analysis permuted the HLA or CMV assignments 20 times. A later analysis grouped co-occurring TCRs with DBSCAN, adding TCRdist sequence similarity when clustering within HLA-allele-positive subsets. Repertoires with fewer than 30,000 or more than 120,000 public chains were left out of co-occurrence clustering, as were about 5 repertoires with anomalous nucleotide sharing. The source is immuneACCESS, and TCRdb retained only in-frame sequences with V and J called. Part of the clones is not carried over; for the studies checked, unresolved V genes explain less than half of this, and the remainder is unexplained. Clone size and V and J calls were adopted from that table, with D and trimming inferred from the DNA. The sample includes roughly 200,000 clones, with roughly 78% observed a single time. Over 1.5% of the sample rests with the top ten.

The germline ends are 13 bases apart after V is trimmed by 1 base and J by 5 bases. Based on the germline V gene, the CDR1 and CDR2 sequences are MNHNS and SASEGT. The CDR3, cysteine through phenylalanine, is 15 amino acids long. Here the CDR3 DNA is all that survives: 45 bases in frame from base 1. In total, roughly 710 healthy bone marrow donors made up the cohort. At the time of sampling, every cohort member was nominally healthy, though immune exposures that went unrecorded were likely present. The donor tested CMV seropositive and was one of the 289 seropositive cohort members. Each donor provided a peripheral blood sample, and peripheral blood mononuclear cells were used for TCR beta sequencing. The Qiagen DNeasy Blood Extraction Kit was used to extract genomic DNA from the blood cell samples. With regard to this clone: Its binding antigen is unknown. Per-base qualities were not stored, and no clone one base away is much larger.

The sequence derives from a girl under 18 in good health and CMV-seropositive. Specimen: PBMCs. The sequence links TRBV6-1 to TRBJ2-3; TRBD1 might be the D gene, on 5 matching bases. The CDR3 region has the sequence CASSEGWGREDTQYF. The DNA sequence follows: TGTGCCAGCAGTGAAGGCTGGGGCAGGGAAGATACGCAGTATTTT.